This T cell receptor beta chain was obtained from a study of PD-1 blockade in classical Hodgkin lymphoma. Study details: Intravenous delivery of nivolumab at 3 mg/kg to patients occurred every 2 weeks.

Study conclusions and caveats: Underlying causes for the observed repertoire differences were not defined, possibly disease activity or prior therapy.

Using immunoSEQ multiplex PCR, the repertoire was profiled, and TCRdb retains in-frame clones only, with some absent. Here the sample spans 13,000 or so clones, just under 80% being singletons. A remark on this clone: What it recognizes is unknown.

All patients relapsed after autologous stem cell transplantation, and brentuximab vedotin exposure varied. The CDR3 has 15 amino acids. V was cut by 4 bases and J by 2 bases, with 12 bases left in between. Germline CDR1 reads MNHNS; CDR2 reads SASEGT. The chain joins TRBV6-1 to TRBJ2-1; D gene unclear. The receptor was isolated from a human donor with classical Hodgkin lymphoma. The source was peripheral blood mononuclear cells (PBMCs), collected at baseline. The CDR3 nucleotides read TGTGCCAGCAGTGTGTCTGGCTGGCCCTACAATGAGCAGTTCTTC. Protein: CASSVSGWPYNEQFF.